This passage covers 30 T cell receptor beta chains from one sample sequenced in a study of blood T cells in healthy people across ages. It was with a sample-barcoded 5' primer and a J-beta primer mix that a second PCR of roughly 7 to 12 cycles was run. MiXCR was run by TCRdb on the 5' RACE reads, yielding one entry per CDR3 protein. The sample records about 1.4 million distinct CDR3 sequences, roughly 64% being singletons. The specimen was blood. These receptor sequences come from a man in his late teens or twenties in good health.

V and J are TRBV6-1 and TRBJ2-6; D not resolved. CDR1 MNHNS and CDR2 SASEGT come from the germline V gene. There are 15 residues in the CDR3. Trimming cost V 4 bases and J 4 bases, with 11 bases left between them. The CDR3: CASSAELGGANVLTF. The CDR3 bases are TGTGCCAGCAGTGCCGAACTGGGAGGGGCCAACGTCCTGACTTTC.

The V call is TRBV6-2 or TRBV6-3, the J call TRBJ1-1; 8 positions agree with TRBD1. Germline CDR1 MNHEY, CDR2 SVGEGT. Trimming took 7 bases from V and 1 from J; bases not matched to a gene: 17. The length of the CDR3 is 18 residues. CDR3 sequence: CASTRLQGDLTKNTEAFF. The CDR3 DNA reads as TGTGCCAGCACTCGGTTACAGGGGGACCTCACGAAGAACACTGAAGCTTTCTTT.

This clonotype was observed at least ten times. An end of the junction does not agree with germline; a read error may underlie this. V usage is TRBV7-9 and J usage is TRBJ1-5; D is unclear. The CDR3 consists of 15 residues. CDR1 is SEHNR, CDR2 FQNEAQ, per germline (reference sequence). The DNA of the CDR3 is TGTGCCAGCAGTTTAGAAGGAGGGAGTAATCAGCCCCAGCATTTT. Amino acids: CASSLEGGSNQPQHF.

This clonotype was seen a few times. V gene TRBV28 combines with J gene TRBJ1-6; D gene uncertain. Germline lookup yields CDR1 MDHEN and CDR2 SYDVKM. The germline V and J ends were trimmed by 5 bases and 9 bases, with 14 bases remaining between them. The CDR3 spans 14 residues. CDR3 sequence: CASSPGSEGSPLHF. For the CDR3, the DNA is TGTGCCAGCAGTCCGGGATCTGAGGGTTCACCCCTCCACTTT.

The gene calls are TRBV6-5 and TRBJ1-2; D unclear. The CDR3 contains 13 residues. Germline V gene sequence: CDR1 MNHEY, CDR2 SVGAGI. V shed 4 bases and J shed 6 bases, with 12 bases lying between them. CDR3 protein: CASSSSYKDGYTF. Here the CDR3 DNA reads TGTGCCAGCAGTTCATCCTACAAGGATGGCTACACCTTC.

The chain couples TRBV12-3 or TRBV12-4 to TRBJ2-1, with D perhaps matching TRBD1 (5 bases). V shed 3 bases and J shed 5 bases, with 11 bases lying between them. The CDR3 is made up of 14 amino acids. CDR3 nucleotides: TGTGCCAGCAGTTTCCGGCTAGGGGACAATGAGCAGTTCTTC. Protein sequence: CASSFRLGDNEQFF.

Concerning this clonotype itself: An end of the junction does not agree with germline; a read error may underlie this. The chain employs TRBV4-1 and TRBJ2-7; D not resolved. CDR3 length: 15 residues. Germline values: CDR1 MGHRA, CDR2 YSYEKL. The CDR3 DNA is TGTGCCAGCAGCCAAGTTTGGGTCCCATCCTACGAGCAGTACTTC. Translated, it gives CASSQVWVPSYEQYF.

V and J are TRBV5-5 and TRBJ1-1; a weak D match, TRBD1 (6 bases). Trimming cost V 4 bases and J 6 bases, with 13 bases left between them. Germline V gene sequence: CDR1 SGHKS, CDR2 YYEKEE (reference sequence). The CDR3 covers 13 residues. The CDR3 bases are TGTGCCAGCAGCCGGGACACCGGGGCTGAAGCTTTCTTT. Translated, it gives CASSRDTGAEAFF.

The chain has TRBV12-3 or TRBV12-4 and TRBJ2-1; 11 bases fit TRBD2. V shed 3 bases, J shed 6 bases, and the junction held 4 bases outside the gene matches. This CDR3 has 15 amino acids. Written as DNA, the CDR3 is TGTGCCAGCAGTTTTAGTACTAGCGGGAGCAATGAGCAGTTCTTC. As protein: CASSFSTSGSNEQFF.

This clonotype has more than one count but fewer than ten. The CDR3 DNA reads as TGTGCCAGCAGTCGAGGGGGGAACGAAGCTTTCTTT. This translates into CASSRGGNEAFF. This chain joins TRBV7-6 and TRBJ1-1, with TRBD1 as a possible D gene (6 bases). Per germline, CDR1 SGHVS and CDR2 FNYEAQ. The CDR3 is 12 residues long. The ends were cut back, 6 bases at V and 8 bases at J, with 13 bases in the middle.

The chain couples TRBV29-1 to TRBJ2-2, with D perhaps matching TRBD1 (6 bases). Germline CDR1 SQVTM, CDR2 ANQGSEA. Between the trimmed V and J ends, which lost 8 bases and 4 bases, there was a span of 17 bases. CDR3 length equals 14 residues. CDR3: CSIRAGVSTGELFF. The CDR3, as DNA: TGCAGCATTAGGGCAGGGGTTAGCACCGGGGAGCTGTTTTTT.

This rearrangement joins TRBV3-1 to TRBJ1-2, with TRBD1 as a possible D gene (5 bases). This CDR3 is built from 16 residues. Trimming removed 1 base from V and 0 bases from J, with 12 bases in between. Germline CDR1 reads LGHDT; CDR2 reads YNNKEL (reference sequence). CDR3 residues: CASSQGGTAANYGYTF. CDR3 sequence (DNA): TGTGCCAGCAGCCAAGGAGGGACTGCAGCTAACTATGGCTACACCTTC.

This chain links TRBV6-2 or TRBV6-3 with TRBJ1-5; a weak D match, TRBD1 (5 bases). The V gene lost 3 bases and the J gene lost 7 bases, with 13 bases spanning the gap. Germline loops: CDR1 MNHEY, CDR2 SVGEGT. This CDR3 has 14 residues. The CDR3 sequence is CASSYTRVGQPQHF. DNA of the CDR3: TGTGCCAGCAGTTATACCAGGGTCGGGCAGCCCCAGCATTTT.

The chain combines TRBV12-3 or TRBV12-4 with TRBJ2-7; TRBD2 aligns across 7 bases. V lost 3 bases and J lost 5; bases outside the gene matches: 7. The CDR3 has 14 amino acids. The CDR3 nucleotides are TGTGCCAGCAGTTTTAATGGGAGGGGAAACGAGCAGTACTTC. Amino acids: CASSFNGRGNEQYF.

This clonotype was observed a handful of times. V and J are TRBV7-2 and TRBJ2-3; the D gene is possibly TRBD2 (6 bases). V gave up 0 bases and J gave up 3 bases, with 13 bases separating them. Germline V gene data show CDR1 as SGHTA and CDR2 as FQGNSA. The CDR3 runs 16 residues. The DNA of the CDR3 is TGTGCCAGCAGCTTAGCGCGGGGTCGGGGAACAGATACGCAGTATTTT. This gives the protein CASSLARGRGTDTQYF.

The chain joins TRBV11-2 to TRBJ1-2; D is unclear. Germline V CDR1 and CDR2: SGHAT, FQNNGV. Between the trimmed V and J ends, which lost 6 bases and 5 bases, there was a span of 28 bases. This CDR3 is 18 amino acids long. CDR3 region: CASRKHHPRWLRRYGYTF. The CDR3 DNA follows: TGTGCCAGCAGGAAACACCACCCCCGATGGCTGAGACGTTATGGCTACACCTTC.

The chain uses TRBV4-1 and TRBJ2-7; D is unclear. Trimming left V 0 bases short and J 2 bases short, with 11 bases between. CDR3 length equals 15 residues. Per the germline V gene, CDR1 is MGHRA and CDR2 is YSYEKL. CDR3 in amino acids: CASSQDTTATYEQYF. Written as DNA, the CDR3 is TGCGCCAGCAGCCAAGATACCACAGCAACCTACGAGCAGTACTTC.

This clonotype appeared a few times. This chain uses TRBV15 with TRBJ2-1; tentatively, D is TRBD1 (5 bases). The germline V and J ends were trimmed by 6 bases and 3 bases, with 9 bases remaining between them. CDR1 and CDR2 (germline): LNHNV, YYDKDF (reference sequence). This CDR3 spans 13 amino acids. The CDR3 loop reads CATRARGYNEQFF. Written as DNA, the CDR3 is TGTGCCACCAGGGCTAGGGGCTACAATGAGCAGTTCTTC.

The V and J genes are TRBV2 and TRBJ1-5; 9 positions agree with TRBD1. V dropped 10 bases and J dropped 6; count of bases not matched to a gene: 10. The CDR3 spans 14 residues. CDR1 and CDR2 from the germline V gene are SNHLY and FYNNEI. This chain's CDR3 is CATSRDREIQPQHF. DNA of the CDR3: TGTGCCACTTCCCGGGACAGGGAGATTCAGCCCCAGCATTTT.

The CDR3 DNA sequence: TGCGCCAGCAGCCACCATGACGCACAGGGTGGGGTCGAGCAGTACTTC. Its protein is CASSHHDAQGGVEQYF. The chain recombines TRBV4-1 with TRBJ2-7; possible D gene TRBD1, 6 bases. CDR1 and CDR2 from the germline V gene are MGHRA and YSYEKL. The CDR3 sequence is 16 residues long. V dropped 3 bases and J dropped 6 bases, with 21 bases sitting between them.

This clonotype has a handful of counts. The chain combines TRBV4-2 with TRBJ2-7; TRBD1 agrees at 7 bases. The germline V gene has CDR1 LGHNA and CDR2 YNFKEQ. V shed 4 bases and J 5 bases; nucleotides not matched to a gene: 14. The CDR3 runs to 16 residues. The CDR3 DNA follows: TGTGCCAGCAGCCCACAGACAGGGATAAGTAGTAACGAGCAGTACTTC. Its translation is CASSPQTGISSNEQYF.

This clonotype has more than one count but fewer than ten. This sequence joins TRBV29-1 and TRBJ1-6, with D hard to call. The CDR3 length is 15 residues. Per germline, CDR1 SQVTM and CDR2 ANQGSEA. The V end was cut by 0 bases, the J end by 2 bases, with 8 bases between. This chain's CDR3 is CSVEDLGTYNSPLHF. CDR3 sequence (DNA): TGCAGCGTTGAAGACCTGGGAACCTATAATTCACCCCTCCACTTT.

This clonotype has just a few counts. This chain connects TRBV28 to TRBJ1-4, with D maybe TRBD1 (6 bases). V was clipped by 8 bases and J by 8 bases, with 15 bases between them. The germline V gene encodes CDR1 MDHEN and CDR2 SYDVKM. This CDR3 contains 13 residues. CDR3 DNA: TGTGCCAGCCAGCGGCAGGGGAGGGAAAAACTGTTTTTT. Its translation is CASQRQGREKLFF.

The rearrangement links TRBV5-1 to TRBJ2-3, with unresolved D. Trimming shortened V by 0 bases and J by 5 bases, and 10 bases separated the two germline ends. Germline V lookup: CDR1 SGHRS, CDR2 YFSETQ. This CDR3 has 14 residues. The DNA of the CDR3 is TGCGCCAGCAGCTTGGCGGCAGGAAGAGATACGCAGTATTTT. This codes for CASSLAAGRDTQYF.

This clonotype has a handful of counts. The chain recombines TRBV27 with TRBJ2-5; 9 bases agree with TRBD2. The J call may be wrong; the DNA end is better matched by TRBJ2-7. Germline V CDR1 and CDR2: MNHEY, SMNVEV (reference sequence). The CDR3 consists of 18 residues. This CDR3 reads CASSFRGAGTSRTYEQYF. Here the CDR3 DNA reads TGTGCCAGCAGTTTTCGAGGAGCCGGGACTAGCCGTACTTACGAGCAGTACTTC.

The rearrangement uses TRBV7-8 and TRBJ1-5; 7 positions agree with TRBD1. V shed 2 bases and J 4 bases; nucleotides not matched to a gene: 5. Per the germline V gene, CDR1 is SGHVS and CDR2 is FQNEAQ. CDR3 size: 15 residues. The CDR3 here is CASSLTGEVNQPQHF. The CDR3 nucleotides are TGTGCCAGCAGCTTAACAGGGGAGGTTAATCAGCCCCAGCATTTT.

The CDR3 sequence is CATSEGQPSYNEQFF. The DNA for the CDR3 is TGTGCCACCAGTGAGGGACAGCCCTCCTACAATGAGCAGTTCTTC. This chain links TRBV24-1 with TRBJ2-1; 7 bases are a match to TRBD1. V dropped 4 bases and J dropped 0; count of bases not matched to a gene: 2. Germline V gives CDR1 KGHDR, CDR2 SFDVKD. The CDR3 consists of 15 residues.

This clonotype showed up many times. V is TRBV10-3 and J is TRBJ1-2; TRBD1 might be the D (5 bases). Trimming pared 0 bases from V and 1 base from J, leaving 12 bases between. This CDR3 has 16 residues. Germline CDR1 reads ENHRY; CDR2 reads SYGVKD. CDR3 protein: CAISESRDALNYGYTF. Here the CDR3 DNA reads TGTGCCATCAGTGAGTCCCGGGACGCCCTTAACTATGGCTACACCTTC.

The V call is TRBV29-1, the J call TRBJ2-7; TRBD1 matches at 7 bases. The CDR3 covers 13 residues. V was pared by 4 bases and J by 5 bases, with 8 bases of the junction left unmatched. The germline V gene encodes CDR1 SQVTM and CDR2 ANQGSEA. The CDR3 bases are TGCAGCGTTGGCAGGGGGATAACCGACGAGCAGTACTTC. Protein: CSVGRGITDEQYF.

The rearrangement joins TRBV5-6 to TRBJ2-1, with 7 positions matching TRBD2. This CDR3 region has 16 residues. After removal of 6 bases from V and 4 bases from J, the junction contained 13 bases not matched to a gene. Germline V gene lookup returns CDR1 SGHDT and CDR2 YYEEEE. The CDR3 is CASKLFAGVPYNEQFF. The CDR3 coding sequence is TGTGCCAGCAAACTTTTTGCGGGGGTACCTTACAATGAGCAGTTCTTC.